This T cell receptor (beta chain) was obtained from a study of low-dose radiotherapy and immunotherapy resistance in tumors. Primers used for first-strand cDNA, a TRAV- and TRBV-specific set, covered both alpha and beta chains. It was with a constant-region primer and a V-primer adapter that TCRs were amplified over approximately 20 PCR cycles. From the reads, TCRdb called clonotypes with MiXCR, one entry per CDR3 protein. The sample has roughly 60,000 distinct CDR3 sequences; around 27% are singletons. Sample time point: before trial treatment. The CDR3 loop spans 16 amino acids. Germline CDR1 reads SGHAT; CDR2 reads FQNNGV. J was trimmed by 8 bases and V by 1 base; bases with no gene match: 4. This clonotype was observed many times.

This specimen consisted of PBMCs, obtained before treatment. The TCR sequence derives from a male donor with prostate cancer. The genes are TRBV11-2 and TRBJ2-1, with 14 bases aligning to TRBD2. The CDR3 is CASSLGGLAGVYEQFF. CDR3 nucleotide sequence: TGTGCCAGCAGCTTAGGGGGACTAGCGGGAGTATATGAGCAGTTCTTC.